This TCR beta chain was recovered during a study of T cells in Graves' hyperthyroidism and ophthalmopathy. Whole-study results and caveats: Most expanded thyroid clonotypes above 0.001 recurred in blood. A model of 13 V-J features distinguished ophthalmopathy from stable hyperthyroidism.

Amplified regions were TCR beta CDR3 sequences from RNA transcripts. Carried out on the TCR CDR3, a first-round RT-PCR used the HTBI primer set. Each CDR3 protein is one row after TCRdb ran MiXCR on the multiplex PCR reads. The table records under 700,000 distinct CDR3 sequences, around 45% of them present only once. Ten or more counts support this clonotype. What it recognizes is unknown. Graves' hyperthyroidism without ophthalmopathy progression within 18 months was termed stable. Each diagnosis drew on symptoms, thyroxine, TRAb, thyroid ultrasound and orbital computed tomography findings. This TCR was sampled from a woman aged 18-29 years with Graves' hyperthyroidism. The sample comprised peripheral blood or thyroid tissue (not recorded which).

The CDR3 DNA sequence: TGTGCCAGCAGCTTCGAGGATTCGGTGGTTGACGAGCAGTACTTC. Amino acid sequence: CASSFEDSVVDEQYF. The chain has TRBV7-9 and TRBJ2-7; D is uncertain. The CDR3 sequence is 15 residues long. Germline assignment: CDR1 SEHNR and CDR2 FQNEAQ (reference sequence). The V end was cut by 3 bases, the J end by 5 bases, with 17 bases between.